This T cell receptor beta chain was recorded in a study of blood T cell repertoires in COVID-19. Original handling: Estimation of nucleated cell counts was performed using reference gene primer amplification. Sequenced by immunoSEQ multiplex PCR; TCRdb stores in-frame clones only, minus some. V and J calls and clone size are given by that table; D and trimming were obtained from the DNA. The sample carries 350,000 to 550,000 clones, 75% to 90% recorded once. This CDR3 contains 13 residues. The germline V gene encodes CDR1 MNHNY and CDR2 SVGAGI (reference sequence). V was trimmed by 5 bases and J by 4 bases, leaving 12 bases between them.

The rearrangement uses TRBV6-6 and TRBJ2-7; D uncertain. The clonotype comes from a woman between 25 and 40 years old with acute or convalescent COVID-19. Sequencing was done on a sample of peripheral blood. DNA for the CDR3: TGTGCCAGCAGTGCGGATGATAGGTACGAGCAGTACTTC. Amino acids: CASSADDRYEQYF.